This entry is about one TCR beta chain. Many counts were recorded for this clonotype. Its antigen remains undetermined. Qualities for individual bases were not recorded, and no much larger clone is one base off. These data belong to a study of T-cell reconstitution after alpha-beta-depleted transplantation in children (dated by TCRdb to the mid-2010s). Regarding the study in general: Using TCR repertoire profiling, the study quantitatively followed how T-cell immune reconstitution unfolded in children after TCRalphabeta/CD19-depleted allogeneic hematopoietic cell transplantation. General findings and caveats noted by the study authors: The apparently early alphabetaT-cell count recovery about two months after transplant was reportedly dependent on only several hundred rapidly expanded clones derived from non-depleted graft cells. The high TCRbeta diversity at day 60 in some patients was ascribed to recipient T cells and intrathymic progenitors that had survived conditioning. The frequencies of hyperexpanded clones fell over the following months, and after one year, T-cell counts and TCRbeta diversity were mostly attributed to newly produced T cells.

This specimen's treatment or condition label, per the study, means: allogeneic hematopoietic cell transplantation with graft depleted of TCRalphabeta T cells and CD19 B cells. Transplant recipients were children who received TCRalphabeta/CD19-depleted allogeneic hematopoietic cell grafts. Library preparation used PCR. TCRdb names Illumina HiSeq 2500 as the instrument used. TCR libraries were prepared with molecular barcoding, using unique molecular identifiers to normalize TCRbeta repertoire quantification. TCRdb redid the processing of the public reads, applying fastp at Q25 and MiXCR, and retained in-frame beta chains. Every CDR3 protein is listed once, alongside the most common genes and DNA of its rows. This sample holds some 600,000 distinct CDR3 sequences; over 10% were observed only once. The leading ten clones occupy approximately 2% of the sample. The junction carries 15 bases between V and J, which are trimmed by 6 bases and 9 bases respectively. Taken from cysteine to phenylalanine, the CDR3 has 11 residues. Only the CDR3 part of the read is kept: 33 bases, read in frame from the first base. CDR1 and CDR2, per the germline V gene (reference sequence), are DFQATT and SNEGSKA.

The chain is encoded by TRBV20-1 joined to TRBJ2-7; the D call could be TRBD1 or TRBD2, with each sharing 5 bases. The receptor was isolated from a male patient between 10 and 17 years old who had a stem cell transplant for acute myeloid leukemia, so the T cells may come from the graft donor. Sequences were derived from PBMCs, mostly from graft donor cells, sampled 360 days after TCRalphabeta/CD19-depleted stem cell transplant. The CDR3 loop reads CSATRGVWQYF. DNA sequence: TGCAGTGCGACCCGAGGGGTGTGGCAGTACTTC.